Shown below are 7 T cell receptor beta chains from a single sample sequenced in a study of control samples from healthy donors and cancer patients. Libraries were prepared by immunoSEQ multiplex PCR; TCRdb keeps only in-frame clonotypes and omits some of them. The data show about 130,000 clones, 92% seen once. The sequencing input was blood. These receptor sequences come from a young man in good health.

The chain joins TRBV6-1 to TRBJ1-6; no reliable D call. Trimming cost V 3 bases and J 7 bases, with 13 bases left between them. Germline assignment: CDR1 MNHNS and CDR2 SASEGT. The CDR3 is made up of 15 amino acids. The DNA of the CDR3 is TGTGCCAGCAGTGAGGACCCGACCCCAAATTCACCCCTCCACTTT. Protein: CASSEDPTPNSPLHF.

The chain has TRBV10-3 and TRBJ1-2, with 8 bases lining up with TRBD1. Germline V gives CDR1 ENHRY, CDR2 SYGVKD. With 6 bases clipped from V and 7 bases from J, the junction kept 13 bases outside the gene matches. CDR3 length equals 15 residues. The CDR3 DNA follows: TGTGCCATCAGCCGAGAGCCGGCAGGGGGCGGTGGCTACACCTTC. Translation: CAISREPAGGGGYTF.

This sequence joins TRBV7-9 and TRBJ1-2, with unresolved D. Germline CDR1 and CDR2: SEHNR and FQNEAQ (reference sequence). The CDR3 covers 14 residues. V was cut by 5 bases and J by 5 bases, with 15 bases left in between. The chain's CDR3 is CASSPGGGRYGYTF. CDR3 sequence (DNA): TGTGCCAGCAGCCCTGGAGGTGGCAGATATGGCTACACCTTC.

The chain couples TRBV18 to TRBJ2-2; D is possibly TRBD1 (5 bases). The CDR3 is 15 amino acids. CDR1 is KGHSH, CDR2 LQKENI, per germline. V gave up 2 bases and J gave up 3 bases, with 10 bases separating them. The CDR3 bases are TGTGCCAGCTCACCAGCAGGGCGGTACACCGGGGAGCTGTTTTTT. This gives the protein CASSPAGRYTGELFF.

V is TRBV7-9 and J is TRBJ1-3; D ambiguous. CDR3 length: 15 amino acids. The V and J ends lost 3 bases and 0 bases respectively, with 9 bases between them. Per germline, CDR1 SEHNR and CDR2 FQNEAQ (reference sequence). In DNA form, the CDR3 reads TGTGCCAGCAGCTTTTCCGGACCCTCTGGAAACACCATATATTTT. It specifies CASSFSGPSGNTIYF.

In this sample, this clone turned up once. V usage is TRBV5-6 and J usage is TRBJ1-2; the D gene is possibly TRBD1 (5 bases). The V and J ends lost 4 bases and 6 bases respectively, with 16 bases between them. Germline CDR1 and CDR2: SGHDT and YYEEEE. This CDR3 contains 14 residues. The CDR3 sequence is CASSPTGGGDGYTF. CDR3 DNA: TGTGCCAGCAGCCCGACTGGGGGAGGGGATGGCTACACCTTC.

V gene TRBV7-2 combines with J gene TRBJ2-1, with D possibly TRBD2 on 5 matching bases. The CDR3 extends over 13 amino acids. V was pared by 5 bases and J by 10 bases, with 15 bases between. Germline V gene sequence: CDR1 SGHTA, CDR2 FQGNSA. DNA of the CDR3: TGTGCCAGCAGCCAGACATCCCGAGGGGAGCAGTTCTTC. Protein product: CASSQTSRGEQFF. The whole variable domain, filled in from reference TRBV7-2 and TRBJ2-1, reads GAGVSQSPSNKVTEKGKDVELRCDPISGHTALYWYRQSLGQGLEFLIYFQGNSAPDKSGLPSDRFSAERTGGSVSTLTIQRTQQEDSAVYLCASSQTSRGEQFFGPGTRLTVL.